Presented here are 2 T cell receptor beta chains from one specimen sequenced in a study of blood T cell repertoires in COVID-19. Sequencing used immunoSEQ multiplex PCR; TCRdb keeps in-frame clones, though not all of them. The data show some 140,000 clones, with around four fifths seen just once and approximately 20% held by the top ten. Sequencing was performed on PBMCs or T cells enriched from blood (not recorded which). The receptors were sampled from a man younger than 40 who had recovered from COVID-19.

The V and J genes are TRBV15 and TRBJ1-3, with D hard to call. The CDR3 covers 16 residues. Looked up from germline, CDR1 is LNHNV and CDR2 is YYDKDF (reference sequence). Trimming took 1 base from V and 0 from J, leaving 10 bases between them. CDR3 in amino acids: CATSRGGDFSGNTIYF. The CDR3 coding sequence is TGTGCCACCAGCAGAGGAGGAGACTTCTCTGGAAACACCATATATTTT.

This rearrangement joins TRBV9 to TRBJ2-1, with a tentative D call TRBD2 (5 bases). Trimming took 3 bases from V and 5 from J, leaving 12 bases between them. The CDR3 length is 14 residues. Per germline, CDR1 SGDLS and CDR2 YYNGEE. The CDR3 coding sequence is TGTGCCAGCAGCGGGGATTACGGGAACAATGAGCAGTTCTTC. Translating gives CASSGDYGNNEQFF.